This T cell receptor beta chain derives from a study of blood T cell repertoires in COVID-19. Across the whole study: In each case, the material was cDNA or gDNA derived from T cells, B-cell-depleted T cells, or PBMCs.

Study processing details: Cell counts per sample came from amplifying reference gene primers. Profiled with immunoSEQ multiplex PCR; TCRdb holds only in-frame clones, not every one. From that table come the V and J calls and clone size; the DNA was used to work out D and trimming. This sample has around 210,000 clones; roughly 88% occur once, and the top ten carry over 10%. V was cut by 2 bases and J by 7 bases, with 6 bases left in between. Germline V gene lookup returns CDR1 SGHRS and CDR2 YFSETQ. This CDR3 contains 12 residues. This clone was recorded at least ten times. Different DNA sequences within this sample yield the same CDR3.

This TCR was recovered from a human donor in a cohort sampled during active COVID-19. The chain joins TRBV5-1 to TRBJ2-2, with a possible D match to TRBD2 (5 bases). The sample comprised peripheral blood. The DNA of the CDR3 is TGCGCCAGCAGCTTCGGGGTCGGGGAGCTGTTTTTT. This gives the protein CASSFGVGELFF. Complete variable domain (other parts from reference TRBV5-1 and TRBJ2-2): KAGVTQTPRYLIKTRGQQVTLSCSPISGHRSVSWYQQTPGQGLQFLFEYFSETQRNKGNFPGRFSGRQFSNSRSEMNVSTLELGDSALYLCASSFGVGELFFGEGSRLTVL.